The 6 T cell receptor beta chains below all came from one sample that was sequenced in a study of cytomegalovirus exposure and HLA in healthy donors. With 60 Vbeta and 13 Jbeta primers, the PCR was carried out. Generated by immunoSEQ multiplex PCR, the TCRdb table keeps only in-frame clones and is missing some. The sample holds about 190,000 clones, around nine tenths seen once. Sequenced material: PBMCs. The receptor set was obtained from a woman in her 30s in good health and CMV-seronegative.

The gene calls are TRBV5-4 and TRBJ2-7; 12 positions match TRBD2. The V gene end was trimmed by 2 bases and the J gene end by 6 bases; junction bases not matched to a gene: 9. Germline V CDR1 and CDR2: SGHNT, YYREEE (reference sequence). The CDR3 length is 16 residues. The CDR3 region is CASSFTSGRIEGEQYF. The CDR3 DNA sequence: TGTGCCAGCAGCTTCACTAGCGGGAGGATAGAGGGCGAGCAGTACTTC.

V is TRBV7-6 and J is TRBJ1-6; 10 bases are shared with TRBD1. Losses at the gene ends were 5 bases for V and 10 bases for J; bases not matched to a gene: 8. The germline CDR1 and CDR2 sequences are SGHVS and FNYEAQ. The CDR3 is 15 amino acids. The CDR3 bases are TGTGCCAGCAGCGGAACCCCGGACAGGGGGTCACCCCTCCACTTT. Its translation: CASSGTPDRGSPLHF.

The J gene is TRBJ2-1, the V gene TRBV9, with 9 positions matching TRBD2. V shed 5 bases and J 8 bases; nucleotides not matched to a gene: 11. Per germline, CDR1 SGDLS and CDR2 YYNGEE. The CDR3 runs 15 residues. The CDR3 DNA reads TGTGCCAGCAGTGGAGGGCGGGGGGGGTACGATGAGCAGTTCTTC. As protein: CASSGGRGGYDEQFF.

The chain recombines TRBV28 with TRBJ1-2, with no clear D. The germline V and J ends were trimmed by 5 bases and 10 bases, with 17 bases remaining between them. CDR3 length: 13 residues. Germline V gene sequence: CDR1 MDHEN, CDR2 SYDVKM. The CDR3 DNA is TGTGCCAGCAGTACTCCGGGAGCCCTGATCTACACCTTC. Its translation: CASSTPGALIYTF.

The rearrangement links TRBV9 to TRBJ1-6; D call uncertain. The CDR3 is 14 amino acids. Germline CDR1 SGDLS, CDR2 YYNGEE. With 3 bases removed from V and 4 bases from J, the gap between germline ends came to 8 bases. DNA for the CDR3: TGTGCCAGCAGCGCAAGCGCTTATAATTCACCCCTCCACTTT. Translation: CASSASAYNSPLHF. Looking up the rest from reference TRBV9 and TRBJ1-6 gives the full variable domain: DSGVTQTPKHLITATGQRVTLRCSPRSGDLSVYWYQQSLDQGLQFLIQYYNGEERAKGNILERFSAQQFPDLHSELNLSSLELGDSALYFCASSASAYNSPLHFGNGTRLTVT.

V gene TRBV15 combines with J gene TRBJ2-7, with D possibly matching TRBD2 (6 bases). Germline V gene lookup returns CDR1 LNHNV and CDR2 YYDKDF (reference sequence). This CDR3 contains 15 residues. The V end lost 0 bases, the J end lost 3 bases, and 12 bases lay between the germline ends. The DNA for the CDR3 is TGTGCCACCAGCAGAGACCCCTCGGAGGGCTACGAGCAGTACTTC. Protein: CATSRDPSEGYEQYF.